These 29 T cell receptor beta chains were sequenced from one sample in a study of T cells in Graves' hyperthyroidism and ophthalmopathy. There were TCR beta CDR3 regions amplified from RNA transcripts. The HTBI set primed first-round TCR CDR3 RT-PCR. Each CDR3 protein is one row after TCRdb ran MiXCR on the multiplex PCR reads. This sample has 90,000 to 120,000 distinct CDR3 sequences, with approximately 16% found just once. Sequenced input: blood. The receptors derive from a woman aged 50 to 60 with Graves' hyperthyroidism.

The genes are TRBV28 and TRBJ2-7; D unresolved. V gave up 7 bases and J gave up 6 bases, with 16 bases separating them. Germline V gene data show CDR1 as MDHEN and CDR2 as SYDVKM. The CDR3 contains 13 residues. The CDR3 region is CASTQAPRGEQYF. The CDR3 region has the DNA TGTGCCAGCACCCAAGCCCCCCGTGGCGAGCAGTACTTC. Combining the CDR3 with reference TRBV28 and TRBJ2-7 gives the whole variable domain DVKVTQSSRYLVKRTGEKVFLECVQDMDHENMFWYRQDPGLGLRLIYFSYDVKMKEKGDIPEGYSVSREKKERFSLILESASTNQTSMYLCASTQAPRGEQYFGPGTRLTVT.

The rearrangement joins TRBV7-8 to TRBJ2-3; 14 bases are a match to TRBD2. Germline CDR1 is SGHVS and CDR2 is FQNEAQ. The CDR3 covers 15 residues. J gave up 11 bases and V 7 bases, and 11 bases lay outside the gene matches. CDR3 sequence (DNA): TGTGCCAGCACAGCTCAGGGACTAGCGGGAGCTATGCAGTATTTT. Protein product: CASTAQGLAGAMQYF.

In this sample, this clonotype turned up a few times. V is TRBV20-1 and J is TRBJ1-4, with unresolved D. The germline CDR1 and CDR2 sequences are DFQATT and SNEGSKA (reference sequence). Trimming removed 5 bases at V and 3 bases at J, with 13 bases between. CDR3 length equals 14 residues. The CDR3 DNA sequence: TGCAGTGCTCCACCCGGATATTCTAATGAAAAACTGTTTTTT. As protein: CSAPPGYSNEKLFF.

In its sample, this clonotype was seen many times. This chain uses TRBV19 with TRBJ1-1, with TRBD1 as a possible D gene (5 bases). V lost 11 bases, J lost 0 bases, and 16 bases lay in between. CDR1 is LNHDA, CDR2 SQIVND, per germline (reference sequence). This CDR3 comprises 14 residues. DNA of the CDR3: TGTGCCGCTTCCCTCCAGGGTATGAACACTGAAGCTTTCTTT. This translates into CAASLQGMNTEAFF. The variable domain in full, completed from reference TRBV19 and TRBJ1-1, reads DGGITQSPKYLFRKEGQNVTLSCEQNLNHDAMYWYRQDPGQGLRLIYYSQIVNDFQKGDIAEGYSVSREKKESFPLTVTSAQKNPTAFYLCAASLQGMNTEAFFGQGTRLTVV.

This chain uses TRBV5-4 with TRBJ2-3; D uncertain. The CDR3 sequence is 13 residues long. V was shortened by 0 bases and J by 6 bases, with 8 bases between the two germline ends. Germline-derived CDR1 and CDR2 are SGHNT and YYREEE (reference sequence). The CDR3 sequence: CASSLGGMDTQYF. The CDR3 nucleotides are TGTGCCAGCAGCTTGGGTGGGATGGATACGCAGTATTTT.

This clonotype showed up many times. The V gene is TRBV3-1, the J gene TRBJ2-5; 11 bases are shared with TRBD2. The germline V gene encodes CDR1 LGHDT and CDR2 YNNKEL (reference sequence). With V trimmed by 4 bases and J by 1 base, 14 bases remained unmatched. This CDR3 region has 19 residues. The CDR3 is CASSPQRPWLAGGQETQYF. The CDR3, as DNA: TGTGCCAGCAGCCCCCAACGGCCATGGCTAGCGGGAGGCCAAGAGACCCAGTACTTC.

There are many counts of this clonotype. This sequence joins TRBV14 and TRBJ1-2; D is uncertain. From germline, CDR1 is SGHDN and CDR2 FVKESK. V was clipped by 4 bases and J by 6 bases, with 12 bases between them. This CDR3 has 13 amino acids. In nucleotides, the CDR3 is TGTGCCAGCAGCCCGACGGTTTGGCATGGCTACACCTTC. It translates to CASSPTVWHGYTF.

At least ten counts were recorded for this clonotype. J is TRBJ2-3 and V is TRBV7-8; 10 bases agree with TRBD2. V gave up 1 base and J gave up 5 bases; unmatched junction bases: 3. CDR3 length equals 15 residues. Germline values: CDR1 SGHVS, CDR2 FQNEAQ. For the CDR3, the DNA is TGTGCCAGCAGCTTAGGGGCTAGCGGGAGAGATACGCAGTATTTT. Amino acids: CASSLGASGRDTQYF.

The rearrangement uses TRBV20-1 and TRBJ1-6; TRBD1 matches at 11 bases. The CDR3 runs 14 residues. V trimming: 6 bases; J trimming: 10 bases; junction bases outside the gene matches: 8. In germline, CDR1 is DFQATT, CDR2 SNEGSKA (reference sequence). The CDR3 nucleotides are TGCAGTGCCGGGAGGGACAGGGGGTTCTCACCCCTCCACTTT. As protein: CSAGRDRGFSPLHF.

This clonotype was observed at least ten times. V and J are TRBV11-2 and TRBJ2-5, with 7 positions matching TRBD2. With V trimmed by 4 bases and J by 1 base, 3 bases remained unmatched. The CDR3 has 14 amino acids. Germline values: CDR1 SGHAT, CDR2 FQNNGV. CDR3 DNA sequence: TGTGCCAGCAGCTACGGACTAGTCCAAGAGACCCAGTACTTC. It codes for CASSYGLVQETQYF.

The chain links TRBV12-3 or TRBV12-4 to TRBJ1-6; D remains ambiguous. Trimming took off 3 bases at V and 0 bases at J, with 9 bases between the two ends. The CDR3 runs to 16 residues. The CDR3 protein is CASSLVWFSYNSPLHF. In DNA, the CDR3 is TGTGCCAGCAGTTTGGTGTGGTTCTCCTATAATTCACCCCTCCACTTT.

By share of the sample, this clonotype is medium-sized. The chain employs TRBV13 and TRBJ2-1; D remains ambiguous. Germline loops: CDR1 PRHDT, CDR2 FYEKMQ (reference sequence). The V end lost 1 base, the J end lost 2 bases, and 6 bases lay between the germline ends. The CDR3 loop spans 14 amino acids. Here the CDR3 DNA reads TGTGCCAGCAGCTTAGAGAAGGCCTACAATGAGCAGTTCTTC. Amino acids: CASSLEKAYNEQFF.

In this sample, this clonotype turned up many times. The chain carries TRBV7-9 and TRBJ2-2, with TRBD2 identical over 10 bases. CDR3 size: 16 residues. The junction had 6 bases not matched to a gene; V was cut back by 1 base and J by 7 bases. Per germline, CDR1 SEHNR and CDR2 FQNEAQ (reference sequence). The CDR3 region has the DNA TGTGCCAGCAGCTTAGGGCTAGCGGGAGCCGGCGGGGAGCTGTTTTTT. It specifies CASSLGLAGAGGELFF. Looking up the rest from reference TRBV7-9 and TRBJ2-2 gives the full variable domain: DTGVSQNPRHKITKRGQNVTFRCDPISEHNRLYWYRQTLGQGPEFLTYFQNEAQLEKSRLLSDRFSAERPKGSFSTLEIQRTEQGDSAMYLCASSLGLAGAGGELFFGEGSRLTVL.

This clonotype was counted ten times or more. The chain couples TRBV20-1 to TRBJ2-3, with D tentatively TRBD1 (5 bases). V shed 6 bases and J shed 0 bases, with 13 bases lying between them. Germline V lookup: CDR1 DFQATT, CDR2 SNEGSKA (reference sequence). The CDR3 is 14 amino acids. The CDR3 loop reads CSASRARSTDTQYF. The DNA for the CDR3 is TGCAGTGCAAGCAGGGCGCGGAGCACAGATACGCAGTATTTT.

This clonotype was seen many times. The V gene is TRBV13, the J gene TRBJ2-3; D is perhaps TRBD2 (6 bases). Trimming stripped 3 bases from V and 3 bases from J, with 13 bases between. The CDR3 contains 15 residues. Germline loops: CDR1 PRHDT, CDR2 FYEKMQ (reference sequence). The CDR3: CASSFGYSGTDTQYF. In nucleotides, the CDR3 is TGTGCCAGCAGCTTCGGGTACAGCGGGACAGATACGCAGTATTTT.

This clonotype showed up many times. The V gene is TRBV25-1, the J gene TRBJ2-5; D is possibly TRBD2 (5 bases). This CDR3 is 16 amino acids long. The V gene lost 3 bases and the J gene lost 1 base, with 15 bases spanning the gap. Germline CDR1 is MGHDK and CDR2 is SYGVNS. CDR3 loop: CASSDGGLSPQETQYF. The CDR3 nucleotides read TGTGCCAGCAGTGATGGAGGCCTCAGTCCCCAAGAGACCCAGTACTTC.

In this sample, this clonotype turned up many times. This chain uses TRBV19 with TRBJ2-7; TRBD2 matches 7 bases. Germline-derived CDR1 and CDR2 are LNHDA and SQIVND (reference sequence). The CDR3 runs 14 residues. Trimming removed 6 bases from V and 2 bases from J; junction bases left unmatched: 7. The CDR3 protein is CASSPGAGAYEQYF. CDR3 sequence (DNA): TGTGCCAGTAGCCCGGGCGCGGGAGCCTACGAGCAGTACTTC.

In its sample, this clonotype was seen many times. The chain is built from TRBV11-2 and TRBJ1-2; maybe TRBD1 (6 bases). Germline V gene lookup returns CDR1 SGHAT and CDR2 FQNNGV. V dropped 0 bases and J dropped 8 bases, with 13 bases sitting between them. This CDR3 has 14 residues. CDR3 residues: CASSLERGARGYTF. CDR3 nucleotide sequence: TGTGCCAGCAGCTTAGAGAGGGGGGCGAGGGGCTACACCTTC.

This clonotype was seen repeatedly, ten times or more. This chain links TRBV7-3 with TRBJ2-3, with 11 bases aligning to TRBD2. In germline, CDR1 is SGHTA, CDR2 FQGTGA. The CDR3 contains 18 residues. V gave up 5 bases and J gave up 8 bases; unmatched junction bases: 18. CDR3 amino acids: CASSLGLLAGDSTSTQYF. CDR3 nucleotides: TGTGCCAGCAGCCTAGGCCTACTAGCGGGAGATTCCACAAGTACGCAGTATTTT.

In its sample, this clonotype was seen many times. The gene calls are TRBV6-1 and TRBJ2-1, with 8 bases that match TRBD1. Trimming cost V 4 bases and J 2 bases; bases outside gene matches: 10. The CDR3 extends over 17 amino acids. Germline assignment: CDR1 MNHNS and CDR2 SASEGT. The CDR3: CASSASGTGRTYNEQFF. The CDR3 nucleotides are TGTGCCAGCAGTGCCTCCGGGACAGGCCGCACCTACAATGAGCAGTTCTTC.

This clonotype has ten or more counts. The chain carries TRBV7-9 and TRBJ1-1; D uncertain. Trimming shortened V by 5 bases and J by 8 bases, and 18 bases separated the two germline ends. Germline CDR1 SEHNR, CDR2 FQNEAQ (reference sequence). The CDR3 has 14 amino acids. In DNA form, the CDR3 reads TGTGCCAGCAGCCGAATTACATCACCGGGAGAAGCTTTCTTT. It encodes CASSRITSPGEAFF.

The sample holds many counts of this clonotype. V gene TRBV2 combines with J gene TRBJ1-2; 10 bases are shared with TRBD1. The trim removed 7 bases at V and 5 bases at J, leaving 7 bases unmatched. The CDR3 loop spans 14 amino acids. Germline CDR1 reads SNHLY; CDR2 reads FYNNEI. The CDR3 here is CASTGDRGEYGYTF. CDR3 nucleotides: TGTGCCAGCACCGGGGACAGGGGAGAGTATGGCTACACCTTC.

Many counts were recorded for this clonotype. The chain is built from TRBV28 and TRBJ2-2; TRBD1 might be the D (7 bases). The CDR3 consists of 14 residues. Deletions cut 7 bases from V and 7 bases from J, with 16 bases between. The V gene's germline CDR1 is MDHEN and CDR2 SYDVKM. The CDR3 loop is CASNQGGGNGELFF. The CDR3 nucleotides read TGTGCCAGCAACCAAGGAGGGGGCAACGGGGAGCTGTTTTTT. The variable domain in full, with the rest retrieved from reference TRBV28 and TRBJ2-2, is DVKVTQSSRYLVKRTGEKVFLECVQDMDHENMFWYRQDPGLGLRLIYFSYDVKMKEKGDIPEGYSVSREKKERFSLILESASTNQTSMYLCASNQGGGNGELFFGEGSRLTVL.

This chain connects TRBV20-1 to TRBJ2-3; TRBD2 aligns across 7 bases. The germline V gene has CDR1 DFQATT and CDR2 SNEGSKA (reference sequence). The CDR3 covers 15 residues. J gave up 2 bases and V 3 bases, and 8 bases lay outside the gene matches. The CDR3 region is CSARTPGGHTDTQYF. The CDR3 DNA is TGCAGTGCTAGGACCCCGGGAGGCCACACAGATACGCAGTATTTT.

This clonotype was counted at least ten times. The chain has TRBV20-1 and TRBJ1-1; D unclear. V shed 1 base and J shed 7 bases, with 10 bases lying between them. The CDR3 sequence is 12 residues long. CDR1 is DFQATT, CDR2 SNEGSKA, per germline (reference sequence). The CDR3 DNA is TGCAGTGCTAGAGCGGACGGCGATGAAGCTTTCTTT. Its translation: CSARADGDEAFF.

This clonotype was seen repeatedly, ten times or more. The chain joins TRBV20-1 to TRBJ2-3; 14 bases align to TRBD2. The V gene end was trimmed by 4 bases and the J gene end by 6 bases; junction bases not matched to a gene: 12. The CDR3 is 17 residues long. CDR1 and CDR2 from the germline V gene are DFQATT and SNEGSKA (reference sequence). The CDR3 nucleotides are TGCAGTGCTACCCCCTTGGGACTAGCGGGAGAGCGGGATACGCAGTATTTT. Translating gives CSATPLGLAGERDTQYF.

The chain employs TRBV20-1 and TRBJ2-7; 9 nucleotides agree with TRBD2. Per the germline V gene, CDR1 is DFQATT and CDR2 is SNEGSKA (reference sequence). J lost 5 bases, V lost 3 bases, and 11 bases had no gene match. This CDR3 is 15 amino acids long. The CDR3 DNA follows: TGCAGTGCTAGGCTGGCGGGAGGGTATAACGACGAGCAGTACTTC. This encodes CSARLAGGYNDEQYF.

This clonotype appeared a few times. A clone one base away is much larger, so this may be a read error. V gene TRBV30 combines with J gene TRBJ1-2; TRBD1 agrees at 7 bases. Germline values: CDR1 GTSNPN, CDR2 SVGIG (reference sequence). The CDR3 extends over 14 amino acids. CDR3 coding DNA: TGTGCCTGGAGTTTCGACAGGGTCCTTCGTGGCTGCACCTTC. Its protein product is CAWSFDRVLRGCTF.

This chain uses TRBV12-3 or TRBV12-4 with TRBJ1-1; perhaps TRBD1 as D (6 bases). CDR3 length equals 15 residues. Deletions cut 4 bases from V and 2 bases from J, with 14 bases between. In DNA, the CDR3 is TGTGCCAGCAGTTATATAGGACAGCTTAACACTGAAGCTTTCTTT. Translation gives CASSYIGQLNTEAFF.